The 12 T cell receptor beta chains listed next were all sequenced from one sample in a study of T cells in Graves' hyperthyroidism and ophthalmopathy. Amplification targeted TCR beta CDR3 regions from RNA transcripts. When the TCR CDR3 underwent first-round RT-PCR, the HTBI primer set was used. TCRdb fed the multiplex PCR reads into MiXCR, producing one record per CDR3 protein. The sample includes 210,000 or so distinct CDR3 sequences, 17% of them seen just once. Material for sequencing was blood. These receptors were collected from a man in his fifties or sixties with Graves' hyperthyroidism.

This clonotype occurred a few times. Being one base from a much bigger clone, this may be a read error. The rearrangement joins TRBV7-9 to TRBJ2-7; D gene uncertain. This CDR3 contains 17 residues. CDR1 SEHNR and CDR2 FQNEAQ come from the germline V gene (reference sequence). This chain's CDR3 is CANSSPPGFRSSYEQYF. DNA for the CDR3: TGTGCCAACAGCTCGCCCCCCGGCTTTCGGAGCTCCTACGAGCAGTACTTC.

This clonotype was seen repeatedly, ten times or more. This rearrangement joins TRBV5-1 to TRBJ1-2; tentative D call: TRBD1 (5 bases). The length of the CDR3 is 14 residues. The germline V gene encodes CDR1 SGHRS and CDR2 YFSETQ. Trimming removed 0 bases at V and 6 bases at J, with 12 bases between. DNA for the CDR3: TGCGCCAGCAGCTTGGGCGGGGCCGGTGATGGCTACACCTTC. It translates to CASSLGGAGDGYTF.

In this sample, this clonotype turned up many times. The CDR3: CASSFRGAPGGNTEAFF. CDR3 DNA: TGCGCCAGCAGCTTCCGTGGGGCTCCCGGCGGGAACACTGAAGCTTTCTTT. The chain has TRBV5-1 and TRBJ1-1, with D maybe TRBD1 (5 bases). Trimming pared 2 bases from V and 1 base from J, leaving 18 bases between. Germline V lookup: CDR1 SGHRS, CDR2 YFSETQ. The CDR3 is made up of 17 amino acids.

As to this clonotype: This may arise from a read error, as a much more abundant clone is one base away. V usage is TRBV14 and J usage is TRBJ2-1, with D perhaps TRBD1 (5 bases). CDR3 length: 15 amino acids. The germline gives CDR1 SGHDN, CDR2 FVKESK. The CDR3 sequence: CASSPNIFQGSERFF. The CDR3, as DNA: TGTGCCAGCAGCCCCAATATTTTCCAGGGAAGTGAGCGGTTCTTC. The full variable domain, with the rest looked up from reference TRBV14 and TRBJ2-1, is EAGVTQFPSHSVIEKGQTVTLRCDPISGHDNLYWYRRVMGKEIKFLLHFVKESKQDESGMPNNRFLAERTGGTYSTLKVQPAELEDSGVYFCASSPNIFQGSERFFGPGTRLTVL.

This clonotype was counted a single time. Being one base from a much bigger clone, this may be a read error. The rearrangement uses TRBV11-2 and TRBJ2-7, with D unclear. Per germline, CDR1 SGHAT and CDR2 FQNNGV. The CDR3 is made up of 13 amino acids. The V and J ends lost 6 bases and 6 bases respectively, with 15 bases between them. The CDR3 loop is CASSLDPRTEQYF. The DNA for the CDR3 is TGTGCCAGCAGTCTCGACCCCCGAACCGAGCAGTACTTC.

The chain carries TRBV27 and TRBJ2-7; TRBD2 matches 12 bases. The CDR3 is 14 residues long. Germline loops: CDR1 MNHEY, CDR2 SMNVEV (reference sequence). V shed 7 bases and J 3 bases; nucleotides not matched to a gene: 4. The CDR3 loop is CASTRTSGNYEQYF. DNA of the CDR3: TGTGCCAGCACCAGGACTAGCGGGAACTACGAGCAGTACTTC.

This chain connects TRBV20-1 to TRBJ2-3; D unclear. Trimming cost V 0 bases and J 2 bases, with 9 bases left between them. The CDR3 has 14 residues. Germline-derived CDR1 and CDR2 are DFQATT and SNEGSKA (reference sequence). The CDR3 coding sequence is TGCAGTGCTAGAGACAGGAGTACCACAGATACGCAGTATTTT. Residues: CSARDRSTTDTQYF.

This clonotype was recorded a few times. The rearrangement joins TRBV5-1 to TRBJ1-1; the match to TRBD1 covers 7 bases. CDR1 is SGHRS, CDR2 YFSETQ, per germline. The CDR3 sequence is 14 residues long. V lost 1 base to trimming and J lost 4 bases; unmatched junction nucleotides: 4. DNA of the CDR3: TGCGCCAGCAGCTTGAATACAGGGGTCACTGAAGCTTTCTTT. As protein: CASSLNTGVTEAFF.

This clonotype came up many times. The rearrangement links TRBV28 to TRBJ2-7; D is unresolved. V was shortened by 6 bases and J by 5 bases, with 17 bases between the two germline ends. CDR3 size: 14 residues. CDR1 is MDHEN and CDR2 is SYDVKM in the germline V gene. CDR3 nucleotide sequence: TGTGCCAGCAGCGATCCGGCCCAGGAAGACGAGCAGTACTTC. Translated: CASSDPAQEDEQYF.

This clonotype came up many times. The CDR3 sequence is CSARDHQRGSYEQYF. The CDR3 nucleotides are TGCAGTGCTAGAGATCATCAAAGAGGATCCTACGAGCAGTACTTC. The rearrangement uses TRBV20-1 and TRBJ2-7; D not resolved. V shed 0 bases and J shed 1 base, with 13 bases lying between them. CDR1 is DFQATT and CDR2 is SNEGSKA in the germline V gene (reference sequence). CDR3 length: 15 residues.

This clonotype showed up just a few times. V and J are TRBV10-3 and TRBJ2-2; D may be TRBD1 (7 bases). Germline lookup yields CDR1 ENHRY and CDR2 SYGVKD. This CDR3 is 15 amino acids long. Trimming left V 0 bases short and J 4 bases short, with 9 bases between. The CDR3 bases are TGTGCCATCAGTGAGTCGCAGGGGGGCACCGGGGAGCTGTTTTTT. This codes for CAISESQGGTGELFF.

This clonotype has a count of ten or more. The chain couples TRBV5-1 to TRBJ2-7; unclear D gene. Trimming removed 3 bases at V and 5 bases at J, with 12 bases between. This CDR3 has 13 residues. The germline gives CDR1 SGHRS, CDR2 YFSETQ. The CDR3 region is CASSWTNRDEQYF. As DNA, the CDR3 is TGCGCCAGCAGCTGGACGAACCGGGACGAGCAGTACTTC.